The 18 T cell receptor beta chains presented below share a single source sample, sequenced in a study of regulatory T cells in long-lasting Graves disease. Library construction for TCR beta used iRepertoire HTBI primers and Arm-PCR of CDR3 regions. From the multiplex PCR reads, TCRdb called clonotypes with MiXCR, one entry per CDR3 protein. The sample has about 470,000 distinct CDR3 sequences; approximately 21% are singletons. Indicated time point: persistent/refractory GD, antithyroid drugs over 5 years with positive TRAb. Construction of the TCR library relied on RNA isolated from PBMCs. Source: peripheral blood mononuclear cells (PBMCs), taken when the disease was refractory, from a patient treated with antithyroid drugs. The receptors come from a female donor with Graves disease.

This clonotype came up a few times. CDR3 in amino acids: CASSLVQGPGRQYF. Written as DNA, the CDR3 is TGTGCCAGCAGCTTAGTCCAGGGCCCGGGCCGGCAGTACTTC. The chain uses TRBV7-9 and TRBJ2-7, with a weak D call TRBD1 (5 bases). The germline V and J ends were trimmed by 1 base and 9 bases, with 16 bases remaining between them. The CDR3 sequence is 14 residues long. Germline loops: CDR1 SEHNR, CDR2 FQNEAQ (reference sequence). The entire variable domain, with the rest obtained from reference TRBV7-9 and TRBJ2-7, is as follows: DTGVSQNPRHKITKRGQNVTFRCDPISEHNRLYWYRQTLGQGPEFLTYFQNEAQLEKSRLLSDRFSAERPKGSFSTLEIQRTEQGDSAMYLCASSLVQGPGRQYFGPGTRLTVT.

The chain employs TRBV2 and TRBJ1-1; D not certain. Trimming removed 3 bases at V and 3 bases at J, with 11 bases between. The CDR3 is 14 residues long. Germline CDR1 reads SNHLY; CDR2 reads FYNNEI. The CDR3 DNA reads as TGTGCCAGCAGTGACTACGGAGCCTACACTGAAGCTTTCTTT. It is translated as CASSDYGAYTEAFF.

Many counts were recorded for this clonotype. The V gene is TRBV27, the J gene TRBJ1-4, with a tentative D call TRBD1 (5 bases). V lost 5 bases and J lost 7, with 17 bases in between. The germline V gene has CDR1 MNHEY and CDR2 SMNVEV (reference sequence). This CDR3 is 15 amino acids long. The CDR3 protein is CASSPRGGGGEKLFF. The CDR3 DNA is TGTGCCAGCAGTCCCCGTGGGGGTGGGGGTGAAAAACTGTTTTTT.

This clonotype has only a few counts. This sequence joins TRBV13 and TRBJ1-3; D unresolved. CDR3 length equals 12 residues. V dropped 6 bases and J dropped 8 bases, with 11 bases sitting between them. The germline gives CDR1 PRHDT, CDR2 FYEKMQ (reference sequence). The CDR3 loop is CASSLDGDTIYF. The CDR3 DNA reads TGTGCCAGCAGTCTTGACGGGGACACCATATATTTT.

CDR3 in DNA: TGTGCCAGCAGCTTAGACAGTAGCACGCAGTATTTT. This gives the protein CASSLDSSTQYF. The chain is built from TRBV7-2 and TRBJ2-3, with D hard to call. The germline gives CDR1 SGHTA, CDR2 FQGNSA. The CDR3 runs to 12 residues. Trimming took off 1 base at V and 9 bases at J, with 8 bases between the two ends.

This clonotype was seen more than once but under ten times. This chain links TRBV30 with TRBJ2-7; no clear D. Trimming removed 1 base from V and 3 bases from J, with 13 bases in between. Germline CDR1 is GTSNPN and CDR2 is SVGIG (reference sequence). The CDR3 loop spans 14 amino acids. CDR3 sequence: CAWSDTTPIYEQYF. DNA for the CDR3: TGTGCCTGGAGTGACACAACCCCAATCTACGAGCAGTACTTC. The full variable domain, its missing parts supplied by reference TRBV30 and TRBJ2-7, is SQTIHQWPATLVQPVGSPLSLECTVEGTSNPNLYWYRQAAGRGLQLLFYSVGIGQISSEVPQNLSASRPQDRQFILSSKKLLLSDSGFYLCAWSDTTPIYEQYFGPGTRLTVT.

V and J are TRBV7-8 and TRBJ1-1, with D tentatively TRBD1 (5 bases). This CDR3 spans 12 amino acids. V was clipped by 1 base and J by 11 bases, with 11 bases between them. Germline-derived CDR1 and CDR2 are SGHVS and FQNEAQ. The CDR3 reads CASSLEGRVAFF. The CDR3 nucleotides are TGTGCCAGCAGCTTAGAGGGCAGGGTCGCTTTCTTT.

This clonotype appeared many times. V and J are TRBV6-1 and TRBJ2-5, with a weak D call TRBD2 (6 bases). This CDR3 is built from 16 residues. With 5 bases removed from V and 1 base from J, the gap between germline ends came to 17 bases. Germline assignment: CDR1 MNHNS and CDR2 SASEGT. CDR3 loop: CASSPERWRGQETQYF. The DNA of the CDR3 is TGTGCCAGCAGTCCCGAGAGATGGAGGGGCCAAGAGACCCAGTACTTC.

The gene calls are TRBV3-1 and TRBJ2-7, with TRBD2 as a possible D gene (5 bases). In germline, CDR1 is LGHDT, CDR2 YNNKEL (reference sequence). The CDR3 covers 17 residues. V gave up 0 bases and J gave up 3 bases, with 18 bases separating them. CDR3 DNA sequence: TGTGCCAGCAGCCAAGACCCCGGGAACCCGGGGTACTACGAGCAGTACTTC. As protein: CASSQDPGNPGYYEQYF.

CDR3 loop: CSARQAGTSGEQYF. The CDR3 nucleotides read TGCAGTGCTAGGCAAGCCGGGACATCGGGCGAGCAGTACTTC. The chain links TRBV20-1 to TRBJ2-7, with D possibly being TRBD1 (6 bases). Germline values: CDR1 DFQATT, CDR2 SNEGSKA (reference sequence). The CDR3 length is 14 residues. V was trimmed by 3 bases and J by 6 bases, leaving 18 bases between them.

The chain recombines TRBV29-1 with TRBJ2-2, with D possibly matching TRBD1 (6 bases). The germline V gene has CDR1 SQVTM and CDR2 ANQGSEA. This CDR3 spans 12 amino acids. Trimming left V 7 bases short and J 1 base short, with 7 bases between. This CDR3 reads CSAGQNTGELFF. The CDR3 DNA reads as TGCAGCGCGGGACAGAACACCGGGGAGCTGTTTTTT.

This clonotype was detected ten times or more. The V and J genes are TRBV11-2 and TRBJ1-1, with a tentative D call TRBD1 (6 bases). Trimming removed 1 base from V and 4 bases from J, with 19 bases in between. In germline, CDR1 is SGHAT, CDR2 FQNNGV. There are 17 residues in the CDR3. The chain's CDR3 is CASSLVWFRGIGTEAFF. Written as DNA, the CDR3 is TGTGCCAGCAGCTTAGTCTGGTTTAGGGGGATAGGCACTGAAGCTTTCTTT.

This clonotype has ten or more counts. The junction differs from germline at one of its ends, possibly a read error. The chain employs TRBV3-1 and TRBJ2-4; 7 positions match TRBD1. Germline V gene data show CDR1 as LGHDT and CDR2 as YNNKEL (reference sequence). The CDR3 contains 14 residues. CDR3 sequence (DNA): TGTGCCAGCAGCCAACGGGACAGCAAAACCATTCAGTACTTC. It specifies CASSQRDSKTIQYF.

In its sample, this clonotype was seen many times. The chain recombines TRBV27 with TRBJ2-7; TRBD2 aligns across 7 bases. V shed 2 bases and J 3 bases; nucleotides not matched to a gene: 7. The CDR3 totals 15 residues. Germline V CDR1 and CDR2: MNHEY, SMNVEV (reference sequence). In DNA, the CDR3 is TGTGCCAGCAGTTTAGGGAGGGGCAGGGACTACGAGCAGTACTTC. The encoded protein is CASSLGRGRDYEQYF.

The chain has TRBV19 and TRBJ2-2; 10 nucleotides line up with TRBD2. The germline V gene encodes CDR1 LNHDA and CDR2 SQIVND (reference sequence). The CDR3 runs 16 residues. Germline trimming cut 2 bases from V and 5 bases from J; bases unmatched to any gene: 5. The CDR3 protein is CASSISPAGGTGELFF. In DNA, the CDR3 is TGTGCCAGTAGTATATCCCCAGCGGGAGGGACCGGGGAGCTGTTTTTT.

This clonotype was seen ten or more times. J is TRBJ1-1 and V is TRBV7-2, with D perhaps matching TRBD1 (6 bases). The CDR3 loop spans 14 amino acids. Trimming took off 6 bases at V and 6 bases at J, with 17 bases between the two ends. The germline CDR1 and CDR2 sequences are SGHTA and FQGNSA. CDR3 in DNA: TGTGCCAGCAGTCCAGGGGTACTTTCCCCTGAAGCTTTCTTT. Its protein product is CASSPGVLSPEAFF.

This clonotype was found many times. V usage is TRBV28 and J usage is TRBJ2-7; D may be TRBD1 or TRBD2 (6 bases each). The CDR3 runs 13 residues. Germline loops: CDR1 MDHEN, CDR2 SYDVKM. The ends were cut back, 8 bases at V and 9 bases at J, with 20 bases in the middle. The DNA for the CDR3 is TGTGCCAGCCGAAATATTGCCAGGGGAGGGCAGTACTTC. Translating gives CASRNIARGGQYF.

This clonotype was detected many times. The chain employs TRBV30 and TRBJ2-5, with D possibly TRBD1 on 5 matching bases. The CDR3 is 12 residues long. The V end lost 4 bases, the J end lost 3 bases, and 9 bases lay between the germline ends. The germline CDR1 and CDR2 sequences are GTSNPN and SVGIG (reference sequence). The chain's CDR3 is CAWKGHKETQYF. The CDR3 DNA sequence: TGTGCCTGGAAGGGGCACAAAGAGACCCAGTACTTC.